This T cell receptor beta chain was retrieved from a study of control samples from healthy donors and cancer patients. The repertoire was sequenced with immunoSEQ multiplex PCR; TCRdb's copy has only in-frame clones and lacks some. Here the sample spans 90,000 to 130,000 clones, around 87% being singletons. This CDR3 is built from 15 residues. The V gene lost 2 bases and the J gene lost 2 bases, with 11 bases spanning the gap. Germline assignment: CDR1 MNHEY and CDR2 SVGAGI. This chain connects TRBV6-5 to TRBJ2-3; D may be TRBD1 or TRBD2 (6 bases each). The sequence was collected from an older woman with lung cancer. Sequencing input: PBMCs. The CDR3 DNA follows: TGTGCCAGCAGTTACGGGGGCGGGGACACAGATACGCAGTATTTT. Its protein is CASSYGGGDTDTQYF.